Sequencing of this T cell receptor (beta chain) was carried out in a study of cytomegalovirus exposure and HLA in healthy donors. Libraries were prepared by immunoSEQ multiplex PCR; TCRdb keeps only in-frame clonotypes and omits some of them. The sample carries tens of thousands of clones, approximately 90% recorded once. The germline gives CDR1 LNHNV, CDR2 YYDKDF (reference sequence). The ends lost 0 bases at V and 1 base at J; junction bases unmatched: 8. The CDR3 runs to 17 residues. The chain couples TRBV15 to TRBJ2-7; 8 nucleotides agree with TRBD2. Sequencing was carried out using PBMCs. This clonotype was obtained from a young woman in good health and CMV-seropositive. The CDR3 bases are TGTGCCACCAGCAGAGATCAGCGGGGGCGAAAATCCTACGAGCAGTACTTC. Residues: CATSRDQRGRKSYEQYF.